This TCR beta chain was sequenced during a study of CD8 T cells in Susac syndrome. cDNA came from roughly 0.47 to 1 ug RNA primed by random hexamers. Each CDR3 protein is one row after TCRdb ran MiXCR on the immunoSEQ multiplex PCR reads. Found here are some 95,000 distinct CDR3 sequences, over 80% of them singletons; the top ten hold about 0.32%. With regard to this clonotype: Germline is not matched at one junction end, which may reflect a read error.

Germline lookup yields CDR1 SEHNR and CDR2 FQNEAQ (reference sequence). The CDR3 has 11 amino acids. The chain is built from TRBV7-9 and TRBJ2-1; the D is unclear. The sample comprised CD8+ T cells from PBMCs. The TCR was taken from a human donor in good health. The CDR3 protein is CASSSDNEQFF. The CDR3 region has the DNA TGTGCCAGCAGCTCCGACAATGAGCAGTTCTTC. Combining the CDR3 with reference TRBV7-9 and TRBJ2-1 gives the whole variable domain DTGVSQNPRHKITKRGQNVTFRCDPISEHNRLYWYRQTLGQGPEFLTYFQNEAQLEKSRLLSDRFSAERPKGSFSTLEIQRTEQGDSAMYLCASSSDNEQFFGPGTRLTVL.